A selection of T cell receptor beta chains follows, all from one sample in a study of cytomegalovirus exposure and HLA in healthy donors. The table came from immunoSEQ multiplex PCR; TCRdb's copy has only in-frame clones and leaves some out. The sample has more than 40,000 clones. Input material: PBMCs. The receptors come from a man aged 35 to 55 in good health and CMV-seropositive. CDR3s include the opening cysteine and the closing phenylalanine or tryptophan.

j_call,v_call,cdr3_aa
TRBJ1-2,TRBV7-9,CASSLGARNGYTF
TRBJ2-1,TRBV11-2,CASSPPEAEQFF
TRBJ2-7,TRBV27,CASSPTGYEQYF
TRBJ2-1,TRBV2,CAQHPQASSSYNEQFF
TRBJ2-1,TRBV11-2,CASSADRGNEQFF
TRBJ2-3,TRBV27,CASSLFPPGGRLSSTDTQYF
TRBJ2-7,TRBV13,CASSPSRSTQEQYF
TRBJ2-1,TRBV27,CASSLAGGIKFF
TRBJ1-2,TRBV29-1,CSVGARSYGYTF
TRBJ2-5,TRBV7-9,CASSRQLSPQETQYF
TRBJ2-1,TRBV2,CASTTEPSGNEQFF
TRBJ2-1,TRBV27,CASSLLGTSSYNEQFF
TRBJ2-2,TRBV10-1,CASSYSTGELFF
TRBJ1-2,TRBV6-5,CASRPQGDAWNGYTF
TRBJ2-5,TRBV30,CAWRPEDRGETQYF
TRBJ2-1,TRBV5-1,CASSPFLAGVLYNEQFF
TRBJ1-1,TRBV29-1,CSVLTGDNTEAFF
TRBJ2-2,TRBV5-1,CASIPGDTGELFF
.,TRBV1,CTSSPYAGTSGTSSTYEQYF
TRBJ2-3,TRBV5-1,CASSLVRDADTQYF
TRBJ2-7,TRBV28,CASIGQGNGYEQYF
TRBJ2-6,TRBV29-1,CSGAKRADGANVLTF